This T cell receptor beta chain was profiled in a study of blood T cell repertoires in COVID-19. Across the whole study: Italy, Spain and the United States were the sources of the convalescent and acute COVID-19 samples. Sample material is recorded as cDNA or gDNA derived from T cells, B-cell-depleted T cells, or PBMCs.

The CDR3 contains 14 residues. How the authors handled the data: How many nucleated cells were present was estimated from reference gene primer amplification. The table came from immunoSEQ multiplex PCR; TCRdb's copy has only in-frame clones and leaves some out. The DNA gave D and trimming, while V, J and clone size come from that table. The sample yields roughly 68,000 clones, approximately 80% seen once. The sequenced sample consisted of peripheral blood. The sequence derives from a woman between 50 and 59 years old with acute or convalescent COVID-19. The chain has TRBV21-1 and TRBJ2-1; no DNA check was done on the table's D call, TRBD2. TRBV21-1 is a pseudogene. The CDR3 loop reads CASAGGYSYNEQFF. Here the CDR3 DNA reads TGTGCCAGCGCCGGGGGTTACTCCTACAATGAGCAGTTCTTC.